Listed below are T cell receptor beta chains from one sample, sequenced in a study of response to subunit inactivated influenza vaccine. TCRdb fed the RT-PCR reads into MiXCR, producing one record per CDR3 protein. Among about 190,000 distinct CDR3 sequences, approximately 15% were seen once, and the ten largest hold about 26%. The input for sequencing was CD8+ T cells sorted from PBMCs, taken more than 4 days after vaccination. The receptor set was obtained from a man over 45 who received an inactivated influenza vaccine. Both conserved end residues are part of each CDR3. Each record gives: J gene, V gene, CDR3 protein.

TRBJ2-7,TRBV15,CATSRDRNSYEQYF
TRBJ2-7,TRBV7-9,CASTPGPGTDSYEQYF
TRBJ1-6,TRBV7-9,CALKESPLHF
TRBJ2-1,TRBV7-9,CASSPTLNEQFF
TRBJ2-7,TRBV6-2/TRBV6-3,CASTLTGQAAYEQYF
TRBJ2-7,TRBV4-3,CASSQLAEDYEQYF
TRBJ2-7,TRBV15,CATSRALGSGEQYF
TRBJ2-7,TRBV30,CAWSVSGSYEQYF
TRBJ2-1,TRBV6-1,CASSIAVGHDEQFF
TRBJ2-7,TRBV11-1,CASSLEVADLYEQYF
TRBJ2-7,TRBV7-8,CASSLPGRVPDEQYF
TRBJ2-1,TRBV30,CAWSGGLYNEQFF
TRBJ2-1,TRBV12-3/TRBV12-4,CASSFDSGGAGYNEQFF
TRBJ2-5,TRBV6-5,CASSWGGEETQYF
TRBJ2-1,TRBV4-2,CASSQDQLYNEQFF
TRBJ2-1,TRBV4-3,CASSQGIEQFF
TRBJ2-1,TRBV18,CASSPRSNEQFF
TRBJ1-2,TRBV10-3,CAISPDKNYGYTF
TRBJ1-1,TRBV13,CASSWTGGGTEAFF
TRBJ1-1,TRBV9,CASSVEGENTEAFF
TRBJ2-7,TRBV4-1,CASSQRQGADEQYF
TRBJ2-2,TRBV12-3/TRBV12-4,CASSLRANTGELFF
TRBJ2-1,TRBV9,CASSAGGRFNEQFF